This T cell receptor beta chain was recovered during a study of blood T cells in healthy people across ages. Study outcomes and limitations: Diversity estimated from one million T cells was considered an underestimate.

Primed by a sample-barcoded 5' primer and a J-beta primer mix, a second PCR proceeded for about 6 to 12 cycles. TCRdb called the 5' RACE reads again in MiXCR, with one record for every CDR3 protein. The sample comprises some 1 million distinct CDR3 sequences, 40% to 50% of which are singletons, and 18% rests with the top ten. The CDR3 is 16 residues long. V dropped 5 bases and J dropped 4; count of bases not matched to a gene: 7. Per germline, CDR1 PRHDT and CDR2 FYEKMQ (reference sequence). This clonotype was detected a few times. Its antigen remains unknown. J is TRBJ2-1 and V is TRBV13; TRBD2 matches at 11 bases. The clonotype comes from a woman aged 55 to 70 in good health. Sample: blood. The DNA for the CDR3 is TGTGCCAGCAGCAGATTCGGACTAGCGGGTTACAATGAGCAGTTCTTC. This encodes CASSRFGLAGYNEQFF.